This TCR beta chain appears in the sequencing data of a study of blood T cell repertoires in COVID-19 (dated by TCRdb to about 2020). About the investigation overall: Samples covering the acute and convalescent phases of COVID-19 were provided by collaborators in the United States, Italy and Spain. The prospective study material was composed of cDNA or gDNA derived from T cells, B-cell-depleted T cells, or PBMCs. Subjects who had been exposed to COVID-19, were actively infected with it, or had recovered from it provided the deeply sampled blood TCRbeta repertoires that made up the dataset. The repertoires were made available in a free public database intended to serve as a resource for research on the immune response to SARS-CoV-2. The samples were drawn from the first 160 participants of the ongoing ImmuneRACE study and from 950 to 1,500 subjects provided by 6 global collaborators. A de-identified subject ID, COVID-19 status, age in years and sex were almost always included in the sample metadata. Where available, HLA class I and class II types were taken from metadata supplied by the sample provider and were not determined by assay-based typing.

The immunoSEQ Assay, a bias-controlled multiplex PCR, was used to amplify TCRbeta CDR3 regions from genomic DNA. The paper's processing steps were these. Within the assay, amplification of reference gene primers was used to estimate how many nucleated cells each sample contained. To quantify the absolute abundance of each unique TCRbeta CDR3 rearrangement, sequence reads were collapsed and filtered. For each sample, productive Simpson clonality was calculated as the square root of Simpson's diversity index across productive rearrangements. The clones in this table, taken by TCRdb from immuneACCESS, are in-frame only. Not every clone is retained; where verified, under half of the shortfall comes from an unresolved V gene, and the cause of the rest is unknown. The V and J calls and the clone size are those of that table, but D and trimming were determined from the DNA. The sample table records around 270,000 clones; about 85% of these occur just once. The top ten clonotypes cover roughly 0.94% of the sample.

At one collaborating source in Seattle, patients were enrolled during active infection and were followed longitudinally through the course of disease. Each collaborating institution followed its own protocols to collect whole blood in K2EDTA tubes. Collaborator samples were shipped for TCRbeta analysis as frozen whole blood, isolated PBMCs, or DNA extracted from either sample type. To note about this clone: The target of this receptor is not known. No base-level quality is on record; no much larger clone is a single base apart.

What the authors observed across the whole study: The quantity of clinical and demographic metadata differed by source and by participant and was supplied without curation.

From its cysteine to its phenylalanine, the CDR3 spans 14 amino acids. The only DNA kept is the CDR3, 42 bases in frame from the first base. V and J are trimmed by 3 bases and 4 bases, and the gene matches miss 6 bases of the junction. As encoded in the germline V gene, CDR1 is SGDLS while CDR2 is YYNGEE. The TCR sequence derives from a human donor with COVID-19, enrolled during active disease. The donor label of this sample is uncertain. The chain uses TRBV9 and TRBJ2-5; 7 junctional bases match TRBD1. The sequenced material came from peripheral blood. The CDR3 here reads CASSARGGGETQYF. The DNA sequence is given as TGTGCCAGCAGCGCGAGAGGGGGCGGAGAGACCCAGTACTTC.